This T cell receptor (beta chain) was profiled in a study of shared clonotypes between healthy human individuals. TCRdb keeps only in-frame clones here, not all; method: immunoSEQ multiplex PCR. The sample lists hundreds of thousands of clones, approximately 79% occurring once. The TCR comes from a woman under 40 in good health. The sample taken for sequencing was memory CD4+ T cells sorted from blood. Described subset: CD45RA-negative fraction.

The DNA of the CDR3 is TGTGCCAGCAGCTTATTCCCGTTCAATCAGCCCCAGCATTTT. It is translated as CASSLFPFNQPQHF. The rearrangement links TRBV11-2 to TRBJ1-5; D remains ambiguous. The CDR3 spans 14 residues. Germline V gives CDR1 SGHAT, CDR2 FQNNGV. V was clipped by 2 bases and J by 3 bases, with 8 bases between them.